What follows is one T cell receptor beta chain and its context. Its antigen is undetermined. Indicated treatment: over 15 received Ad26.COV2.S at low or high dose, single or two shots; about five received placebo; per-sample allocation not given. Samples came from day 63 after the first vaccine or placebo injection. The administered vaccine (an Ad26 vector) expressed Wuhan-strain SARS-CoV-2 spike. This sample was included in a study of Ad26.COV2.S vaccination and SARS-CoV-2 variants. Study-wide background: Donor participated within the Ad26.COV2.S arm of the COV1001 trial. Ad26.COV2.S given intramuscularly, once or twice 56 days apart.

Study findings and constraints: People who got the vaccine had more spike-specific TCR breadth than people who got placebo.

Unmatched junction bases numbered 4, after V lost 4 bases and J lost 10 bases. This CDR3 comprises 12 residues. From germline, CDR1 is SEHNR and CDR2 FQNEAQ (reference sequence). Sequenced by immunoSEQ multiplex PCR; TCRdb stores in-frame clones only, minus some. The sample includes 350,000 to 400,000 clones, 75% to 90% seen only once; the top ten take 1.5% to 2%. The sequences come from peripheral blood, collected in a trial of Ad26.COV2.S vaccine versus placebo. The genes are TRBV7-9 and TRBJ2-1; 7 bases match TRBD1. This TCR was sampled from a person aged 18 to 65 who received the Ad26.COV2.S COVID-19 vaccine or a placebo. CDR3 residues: CASSSGGQEQFF. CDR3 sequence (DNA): TGTGCCAGCAGCTCAGGGGGTCAGGAGCAGTTCTTC.